The present T cell receptor beta chain was sequenced within a study of cytomegalovirus exposure and HLA in healthy donors. CDR1 and CDR2 from the germline V gene are MNHNY and SVGAGI (reference sequence). J lost 5 bases, V lost 7 bases, and 10 bases had no gene match. The CDR3 has 15 residues. PCR amplification relied on 60 Vbeta primers (plus 13 Jbeta primers). Only in-frame clones appear in the TCRdb table, and some are missing; sequencing was by immunoSEQ multiplex PCR. In the table there are 100,000 to 150,000 clones, roughly 78% of which are singletons. Sequencing was done on a sample of PBMCs. The V gene is TRBV6-6, the J gene TRBJ1-4; 7 bases are shared with TRBD1. This receptor was identified in a young man in good health and CMV-seropositive. CDR3 region: CASTPTDRVNEKLFF. Here the CDR3 DNA reads TGTGCCAGCACCCCTACCGACAGGGTCAATGAAAAACTGTTTTTT.